This is a list of T cell receptor beta chains from one sample in a study of early T cells in non-severe SARS-CoV-2 infection. MiXCR, run by TCRdb on the 5' RACE reads, gives a single entry per CDR3 protein. The repertoire consists of just under 65,000 distinct CDR3 sequences, with about an eighth occurring once and the leading ten covering roughly 4.2%. The specimen was whole blood. The receptors come from an adult who was a healthcare worker with PCR-confirmed SARS-CoV-2 infection or an uninfected control (not recorded which). Each CDR3 is given with its conserved first and last residue. The D gene is left open where the match is weak. Clone size is stated in some rows and not others, as once, few, many or a class when expanded.

abundance | d_gene | j_gene | v_gene | CDR3aa | CDR3nt
. | . | TRBJ2-1 | TRBV14 | CASSQKDSNEQFF | TGTGCCAGCAGCCAAAAGGACAGCAATGAGCAGTTCTTC
. | . | TRBJ1-2 | TRBV7-9 | CASSFDSRQGYTF | TGTGCCAGCAGCTTCGACAGCCGCCAGGGCTACACCTTC
few | . | TRBJ1-5 | TRBV7-9 | CASSSHGSGLQPQHF | TGTGCCAGCAGCTCACACGGATCGGGGCTTCAGCCCCAGCATTTT
. | TRBD2 | TRBJ2-7 | TRBV5-1 | CASSFGLAGEQYF | TGCGCCAGCAGCTTTGGACTAGCGGGCGAGCAGTACTTC
few | TRBD2 | TRBJ2-5 | TRBV11-2 | CASSLSGETQYF | TGTGCCAGCAGCCTTAGCGGGGAGACCCAGTACTTC
. | . | TRBJ2-2 | TRBV4-3 | CASSQDSGTGELFF | TGCGCCAGCAGCCAAGACTCTGGGACCGGGGAGCTGTTTTTT
many | . | TRBJ1-1 | TRBV30 | CAWSVTGSKTFF | TGTGCCTGGAGTGTAACAGGTTCAAAGACTTTCTTT
medium-sized | . | TRBJ1-1 | TRBV29-1 | CSAQGYPEAFF | TGCAGCGCCCAGGGGTACCCTGAAGCTTTCTTT
. | TRBD1 | TRBJ2-3 | TRBV6-1 | CASLDRGGTDTQYF | TGTGCCAGCCTTGACAGGGGAGGAACAGATACGCAGTATTTT
few | . | TRBJ2-6 | TRBV7-6 | CASSPTWGLSGANVLTF | TGTGCCAGCAGCCCCACCTGGGGCCTCTCTGGGGCCAACGTCCTGACTTTC
. | . | TRBJ2-2 | TRBV7-7 | CASSLALRTGELFF | TGTGCCAGCAGCTTAGCGTTGAGAACCGGGGAGCTGTTTTTT
. | . | TRBJ1-5 | TRBV7-2 | CASSPFRGQRNQPQHF | TGTGCCAGCAGCCCATTTAGAGGACAGCGCAATCAGCCCCAGCATTTT
. | . | TRBJ1-3 | TRBV7-2 | CASSFLRTLSGNTIYF | TGTGCCAGCAGCTTCCTCAGGACCCTCTCTGGAAACACCATATATTTT
few | . | TRBJ2-3 | TRBV9 | CASSVAPTGRGTDTQYF | TGTGCCAGCAGCGTAGCTCCGACAGGGAGGGGCACAGATACGCAGTATTTT
. | . | TRBJ2-7 | TRBV11-2 | CASSSGPTLGQYF | TGTGCCAGCAGCTCGGGACCTACCCTAGGGCAGTACTTC
few | . | TRBJ2-1 | TRBV11-2 | CASSLDLASGVSYNEQFF | TGTGCCAGCAGCTTAGATCTGGCCTCAGGGGTTTCCTACAATGAGCAGTTCTTC
many | . | TRBJ1-6 | TRBV20-1 | CSARDSWGSRLDDNSPLHF | TGCAGTGCTAGAGATTCCTGGGGATCGAGGCTAGATGATAATTCACCCCTCCACTTT
many | . | TRBJ2-1 | TRBV7-9 | CASSFPGSKEGNEQFF | TGTGCCAGCAGCTTCCCGGGGTCGAAAGAGGGCAATGAGCAGTTCTTC
few | . | TRBJ1-5 | TRBV2 | CASRETFNQPQHF | TGTGCCAGCAGGGAAACTTTCAATCAGCCCCAGCATTTT
many | TRBD1 | TRBJ2-7 | TRBV20-1 | CSAQDRDLYEQYF | TGCAGTGCCCAAGACAGGGATCTCTACGAGCAGTACTTC
. | . | TRBJ1-1 | TRBV7-6 | CASSLVETGNTEAFF | TGTGCCAGCAGCTTAGTCGAGACAGGGAACACTGAAGCTTTCTTT
. | . | TRBJ2-2 | TRBV6-2/TRBV6-3 | CASSSAGWATNTGELFF | TGTGCCAGCAGTTCCGCGGGGTGGGCCACGAACACCGGGGAGCTGTTTTTT
many | TRBD1 | TRBJ2-4 | TRBV11-2 | CASSFGDSRLAKNIQYF | TGTGCCAGCAGCTTCGGGGACAGCAGACTAGCCAAAAACATTCAGTACTTC
. | . | TRBJ2-1 | TRBV5-4 | CASSPSPDGYNEQFF | TGTGCCAGCAGTCCTAGTCCCGACGGATACAATGAGCAGTTCTTC
many | TRBD1 | TRBJ1-5 | TRBV10-3 | CAISEGGYRGPGPQHF | TGTGCCATCAGTGAAGGGGGATACAGGGGACCCGGCCCCCAGCATTTT
. | . | TRBJ2-7 | TRBV4-2 | CASSQGGLYEQYF | TGTGCCAGCAGCCAAGGGGGGCTCTACGAGCAGTACTTC
. | . | TRBJ1-1 | TRBV29-1 | CSVLLNTEAFF | TGCAGCGTCCTTCTGAACACTGAAGCTTTCTTT
once | . | TRBJ2-5 | TRBV7-2 | CASSGDLQETQYF | TGTGCCAGCAGCGGGGACTTACAAGAGACCCAGTACTTC
many | . | TRBJ2-3 | TRBV29-1 | CSVERGADTQYF | TGCAGCGTTGAACGCGGGGCAGATACGCAGTATTTT
. | . | TRBJ2-3 | TRBV11-2 | CASSLEGLATRTDTQYF | TGTGCCAGCAGCTTAGAGGGGCTAGCTACTAGGACAGATACGCAGTATTTT
. | . | TRBJ2-6 | TRBV3-1 | CASSLAGSGANVLTF | TGTGCCAGCAGCCTCGCGGGGTCTGGGGCCAACGTCCTGACTTTC
. | . | TRBJ2-1 | TRBV3-1 | CASSQVVSNFPNEQFF | TGTGCCAGCAGCCAAGTCGTCAGCAATTTCCCGAATGAGCAGTTCTTC
few | . | TRBJ2-7 | TRBV7-9 | CASSLGQLRVDEQYF | TGTGCCAGCAGCCTAGGACAGCTTAGGGTGGACGAGCAGTACTTC
few | . | TRBJ2-3 | TRBV7-9 | CASSPKPVDTQYF | TGTGCCAGCAGCCCGAAACCAGTTGATACGCAGTATTTT
. | TRBD1 | TRBJ2-1 | TRBV11-2 | CASARDRRTDEQFF | TGTGCCAGCGCCCGGGACAGGAGGACCGATGAGCAGTTCTTC
. | TRBD2 | TRBJ2-5 | TRBV7-9 | CASSFRGASGGKQETQYF | TGTGCCAGCAGCTTCCGTGGGGCTAGCGGGGGGAAACAAGAGACCCAGTACTTC
many | . | TRBJ1-1 | TRBV10-3 | CAISESLGLRAFF | TGTGCCATCAGTGAGTCGCTGGGGCTTCGGGCTTTCTTT
few | . | TRBJ2-5 | TRBV20-1 | CSAPSAGAYQETQYF | TGCAGTGCCCCCTCGGCGGGGGCGTACCAAGAGACCCAGTACTTC
. | . | TRBJ2-7 | TRBV10-1 | CASSDGNYEQYF | TGCGCCAGCAGTGATGGGAACTACGAGCAGTACTTC
few | TRBD2 | TRBJ2-1 | TRBV11-2 | CASRALGLASNEQFF | TGTGCCAGCAGGGCCTTGGGACTAGCTAGCAATGAGCAGTTCTTC
. | . | TRBJ2-7 | TRBV29-1 | CSVVGTYEQYF | TGCAGCGTTGTCGGGACCTACGAGCAGTACTTC
once | . | TRBJ2-4 | TRBV5-1 | CASSTSDKNIQYF | TGCGCCAGCAGTACCAGCGACAAAAACATTCAGTACTTC
few | . | TRBJ2-5 | TRBV11-2 | CASSYGGAETQYF | TGTGCCAGCAGCTATGGGGGCGCGGAGACCCAGTACTTC
many | TRBD2 | TRBJ2-1 | TRBV30 | CAWSVRLAGGSGEQFF | TGTGCCTGGAGTGTACGGCTAGCGGGGGGGTCGGGTGAGCAGTTCTTC
once | . | TRBJ1-1 | TRBV7-2 | CASSLPMDSRVEAFF | TGTGCCAGCAGCTTACCCATGGACAGCCGGGTTGAAGCTTTCTTT
few | . | TRBJ2-2 | TRBV25-1 | CASSKGWAHTGELFF | TGTGCCAGCAGTAAGGGCTGGGCACACACCGGGGAGCTGTTTTTT
. | . | TRBJ2-7 | TRBV7-9 | CASSSQATPGRLGYEQYF | TGTGCCAGCAGCTCCCAAGCCACCCCCGGGCGACTAGGTTACGAGCAGTACTTC
. | . | TRBJ1-2 | TRBV20-1 | CSARSTFNYGYTF | TGCAGTGCTAGATCCACCTTTAACTATGGCTACACCTTC
few | . | TRBJ2-2 | TRBV3-1 | CASSQDITGGVGELFF | TGTGCCAGCAGCCAAGATATAACGGGCGGGGTCGGGGAGCTGTTTTTT
. | TRBD1 | TRBJ2-3 | TRBV12-3/TRBV12-4 | CASRNSRDRGDTDTQYF | TGTGCCAGCAGGAACTCCCGGGACAGGGGGGACACAGATACGCAGTATTTT
. | . | TRBJ2-1 | TRBV20-1 | CSARATWGINEQFF | TGCAGTGCTAGAGCCACCTGGGGGATCAATGAGCAGTTCTTC
few | . | TRBJ1-5 | TRBV27 | CASRETGPGKPQHF | TGTGCCAGCAGAGAAACAGGGCCAGGCAAGCCCCAGCATTTT
many | . | TRBJ1-1 | TRBV7-2 | CASSLSTGRANTEAFF | TGTGCCAGCAGCTTATCCACGGGCAGGGCGAACACTGAAGCTTTCTTT